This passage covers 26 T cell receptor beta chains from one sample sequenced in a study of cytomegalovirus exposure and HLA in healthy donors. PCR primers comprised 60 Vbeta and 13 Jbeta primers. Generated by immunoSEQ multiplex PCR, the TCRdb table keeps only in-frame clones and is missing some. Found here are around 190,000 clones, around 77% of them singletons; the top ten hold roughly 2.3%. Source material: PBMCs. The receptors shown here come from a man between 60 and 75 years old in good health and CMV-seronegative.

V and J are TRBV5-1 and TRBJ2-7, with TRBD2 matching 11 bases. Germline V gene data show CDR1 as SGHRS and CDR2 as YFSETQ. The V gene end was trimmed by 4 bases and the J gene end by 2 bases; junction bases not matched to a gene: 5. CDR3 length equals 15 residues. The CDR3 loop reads CASSAGTSGTYEQYF. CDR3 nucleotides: TGCGCCAGCAGCGCCGGGACTAGCGGAACCTACGAGCAGTACTTC.

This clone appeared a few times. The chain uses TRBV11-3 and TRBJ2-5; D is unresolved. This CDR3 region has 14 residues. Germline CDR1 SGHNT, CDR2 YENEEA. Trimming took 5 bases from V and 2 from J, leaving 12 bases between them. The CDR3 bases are TGTGCCAGCAGCCCTGGTACAGCTCAAGAGACCCAGTACTTC. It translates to CASSPGTAQETQYF.

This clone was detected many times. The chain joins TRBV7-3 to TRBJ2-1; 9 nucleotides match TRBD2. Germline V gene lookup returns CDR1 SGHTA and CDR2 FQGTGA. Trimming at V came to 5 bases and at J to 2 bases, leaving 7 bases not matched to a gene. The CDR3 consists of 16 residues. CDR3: CASSLGGGGPYNEQFF. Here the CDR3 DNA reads TGTGCCAGCAGCCTTGGCGGGGGGGGGCCCTACAATGAGCAGTTCTTC.

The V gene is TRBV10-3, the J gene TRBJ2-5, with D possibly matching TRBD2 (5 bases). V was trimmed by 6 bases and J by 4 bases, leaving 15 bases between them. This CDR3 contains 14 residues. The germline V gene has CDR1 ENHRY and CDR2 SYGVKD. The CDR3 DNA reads TGTGCCATCAGGACGGAAACGGGATCAGAGACCCAGTACTTC. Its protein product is CAIRTETGSETQYF.

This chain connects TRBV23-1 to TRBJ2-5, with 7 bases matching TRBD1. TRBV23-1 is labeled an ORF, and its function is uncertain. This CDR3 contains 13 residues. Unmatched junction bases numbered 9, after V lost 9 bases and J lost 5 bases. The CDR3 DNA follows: TGCGCCAGAACACAGGGGTTGGGGGAGACCCAGTACTTC. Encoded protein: CARTQGLGETQYF.

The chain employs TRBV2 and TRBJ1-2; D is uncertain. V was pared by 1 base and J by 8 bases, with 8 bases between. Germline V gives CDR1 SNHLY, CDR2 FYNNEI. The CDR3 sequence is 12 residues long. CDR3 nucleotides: TGTGCCAGCAGTGAAGGGCCGGGGGGCTACACCTTC. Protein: CASSEGPGGYTF.

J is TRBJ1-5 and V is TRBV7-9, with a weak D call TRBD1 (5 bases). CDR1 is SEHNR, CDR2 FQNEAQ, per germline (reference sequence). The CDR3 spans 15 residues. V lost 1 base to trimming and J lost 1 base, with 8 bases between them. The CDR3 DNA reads TGTGCCAGCAGCTTAGGGGGCAGGAGCAATCAGCCCCAGCATTTT. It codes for CASSLGGRSNQPQHF.

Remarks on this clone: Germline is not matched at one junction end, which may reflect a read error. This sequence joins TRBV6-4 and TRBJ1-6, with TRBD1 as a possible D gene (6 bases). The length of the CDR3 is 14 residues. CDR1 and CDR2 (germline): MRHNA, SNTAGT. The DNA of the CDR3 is TGTGCCAGCAGTCTCCAGGGGTATAATTCACCCCTCAACTTT. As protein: CASSLQGYNSPLNF.

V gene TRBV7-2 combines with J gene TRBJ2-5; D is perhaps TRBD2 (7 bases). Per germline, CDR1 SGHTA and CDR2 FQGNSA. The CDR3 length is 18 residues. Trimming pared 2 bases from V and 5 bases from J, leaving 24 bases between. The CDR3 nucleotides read TGTGCCAGCAGCTTAAACAGAGGTTCGGCAGGGGAGGGGGAGACCCAGTACTTC. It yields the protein CASSLNRGSAGEGETQYF.

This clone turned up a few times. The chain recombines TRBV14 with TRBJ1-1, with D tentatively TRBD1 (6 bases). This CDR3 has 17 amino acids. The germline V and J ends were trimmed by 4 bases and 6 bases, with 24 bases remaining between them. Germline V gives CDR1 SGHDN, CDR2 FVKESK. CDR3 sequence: CASSPINRAKRSSEAFF. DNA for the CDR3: TGTGCCAGCAGCCCCATCAACAGGGCCAAAAGGAGCTCTGAAGCTTTCTTT.

Here the CDR3 reads CASRETGISGANVLTF. Written as DNA, the CDR3 is TGTGCCAGCAGGGAGACAGGCATCTCTGGGGCCAACGTCCTGACTTTC. J is TRBJ2-6 and V is TRBV13, with D perhaps TRBD1 (6 bases). The CDR3 contains 16 residues. The ends were cut back, 6 bases at V and 0 bases at J, with 12 bases in the middle. Germline CDR1 PRHDT, CDR2 FYEKMQ (reference sequence).

CDR3 coding DNA: TGTGCCATCAGTGAGGGCAGATTACGGAACACTGAAGCTTTCTTT. Amino acid sequence: CAISEGRLRNTEAFF. The chain uses TRBV10-3 and TRBJ1-1; D is uncertain. This CDR3 is built from 15 residues. Germline CDR1 ENHRY, CDR2 SYGVKD. Trimming took 2 bases from V and 1 from J, leaving 11 bases between them.

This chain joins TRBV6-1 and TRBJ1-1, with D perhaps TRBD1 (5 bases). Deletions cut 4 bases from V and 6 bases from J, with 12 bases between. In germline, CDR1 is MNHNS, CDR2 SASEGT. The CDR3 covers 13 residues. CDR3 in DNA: TGTGCCAGCAGTGGGTGGGGAGGGGCTGAAGCTTTCTTT. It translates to CASSGWGGAEAFF.

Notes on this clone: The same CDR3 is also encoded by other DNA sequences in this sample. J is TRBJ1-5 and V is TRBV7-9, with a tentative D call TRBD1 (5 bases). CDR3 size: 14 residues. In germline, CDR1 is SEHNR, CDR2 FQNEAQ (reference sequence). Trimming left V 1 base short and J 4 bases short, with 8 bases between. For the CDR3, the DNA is TGTGCCAGCAGCTTAGGGGGGGGAAATCAGCCCCAGCATTTT. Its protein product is CASSLGGGNQPQHF.

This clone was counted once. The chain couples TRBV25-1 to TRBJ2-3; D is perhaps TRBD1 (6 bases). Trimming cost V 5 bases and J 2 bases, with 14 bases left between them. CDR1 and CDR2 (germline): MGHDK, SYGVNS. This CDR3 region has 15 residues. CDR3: CASSPAGGPTDTQYF. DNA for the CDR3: TGTGCCAGCAGTCCGGCTGGGGGCCCCACAGATACGCAGTATTTT.

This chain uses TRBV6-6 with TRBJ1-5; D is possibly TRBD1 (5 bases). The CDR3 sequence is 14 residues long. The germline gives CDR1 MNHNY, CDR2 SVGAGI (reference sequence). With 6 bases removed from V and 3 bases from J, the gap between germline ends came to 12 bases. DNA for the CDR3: TGTGCCAGCAGCCCCGGGGGGTTCAATCAGCCCCAGCATTTT. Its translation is CASSPGGFNQPQHF.

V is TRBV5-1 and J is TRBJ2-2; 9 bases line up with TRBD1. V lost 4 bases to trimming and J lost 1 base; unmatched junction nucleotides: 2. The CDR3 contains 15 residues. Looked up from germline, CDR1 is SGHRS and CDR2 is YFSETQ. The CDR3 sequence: CASSGGQGNTGELFF. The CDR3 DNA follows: TGCGCCAGCAGCGGGGGACAGGGGAACACCGGGGAGCTGTTTTTT.

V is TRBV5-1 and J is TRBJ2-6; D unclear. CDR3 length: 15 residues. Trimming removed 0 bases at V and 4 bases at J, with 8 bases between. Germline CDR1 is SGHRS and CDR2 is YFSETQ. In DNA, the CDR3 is TGCGCCAGCAGCTTGGCCGGTGCCGGGGCCAACGTCCTGACTTTC. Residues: CASSLAGAGANVLTF.

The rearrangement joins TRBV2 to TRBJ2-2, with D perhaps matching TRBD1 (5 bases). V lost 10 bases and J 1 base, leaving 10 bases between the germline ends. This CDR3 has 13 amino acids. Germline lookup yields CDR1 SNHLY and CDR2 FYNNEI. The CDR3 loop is CATIRGNTGELFF. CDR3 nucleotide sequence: TGTGCCACCATAAGGGGGAACACCGGGGAGCTGTTTTTT. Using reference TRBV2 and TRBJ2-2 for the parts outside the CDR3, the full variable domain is EPEVTQTPSHQVTQMGQEVILRCVPISNHLYFYWYRQILGQKVEFLVSFYNNEISEKSEIFDDQFSVERPDGSNFTLKIRSTKLEDSAMYFCATIRGNTGELFFGEGSRLTVL.

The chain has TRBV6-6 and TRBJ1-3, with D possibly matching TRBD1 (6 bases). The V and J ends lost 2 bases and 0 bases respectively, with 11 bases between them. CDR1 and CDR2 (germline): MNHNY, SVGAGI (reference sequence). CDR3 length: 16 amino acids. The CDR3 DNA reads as TGTGCCAGCAGTTACCCTACAGGGTTCTCTGGAAACACCATATATTTT. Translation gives CASSYPTGFSGNTIYF.

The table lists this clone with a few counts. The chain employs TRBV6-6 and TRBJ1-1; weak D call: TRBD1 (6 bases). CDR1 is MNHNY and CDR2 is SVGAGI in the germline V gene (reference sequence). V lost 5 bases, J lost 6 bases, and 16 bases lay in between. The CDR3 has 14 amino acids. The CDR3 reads CASSVSGGPAEAFF. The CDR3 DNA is TGTGCCAGCAGTGTTAGTGGGGGCCCGGCTGAAGCTTTCTTT.

The CDR3 here is CAWSVGVETQYF. Written as DNA, the CDR3 is TGTGCCTGGAGTGTAGGGGTAGAGACCCAGTACTTC. The V gene is TRBV30, the J gene TRBJ2-5; tentative D call: TRBD1 (5 bases). Germline V gives CDR1 GTSNPN, CDR2 SVGIG (reference sequence). The V and J ends lost 0 bases and 4 bases respectively, with 6 bases between them. The length of the CDR3 is 12 residues. Drawing the rest from reference TRBV30 and TRBJ2-5, the complete variable domain is SQTIHQWPATLVQPVGSPLSLECTVEGTSNPNLYWYRQAAGRGLQLLFYSVGIGQISSEVPQNLSASRPQDRQFILSSKKLLLSDSGFYLCAWSVGVETQYFGPGTRLLVL.

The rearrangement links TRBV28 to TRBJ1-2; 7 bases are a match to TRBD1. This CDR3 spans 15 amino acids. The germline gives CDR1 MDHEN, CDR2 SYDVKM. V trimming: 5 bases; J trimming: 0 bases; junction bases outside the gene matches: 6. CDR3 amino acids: CASSETGEPNYGYTF. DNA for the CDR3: TGTGCCAGCAGTGAAACAGGGGAACCTAACTATGGCTACACCTTC.

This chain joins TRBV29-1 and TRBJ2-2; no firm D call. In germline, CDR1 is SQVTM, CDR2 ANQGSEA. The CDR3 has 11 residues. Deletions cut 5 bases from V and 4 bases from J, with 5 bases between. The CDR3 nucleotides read TGCAGCGTTTCTCGCACCGGGGAGCTGTTTTTT. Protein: CSVSRTGELFF.

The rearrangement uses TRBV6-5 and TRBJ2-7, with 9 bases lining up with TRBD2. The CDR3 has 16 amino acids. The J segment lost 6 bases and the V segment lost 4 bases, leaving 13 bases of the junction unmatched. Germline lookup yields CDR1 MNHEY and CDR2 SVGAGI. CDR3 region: CASSSPGRSGRGEQYF. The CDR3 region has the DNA TGTGCCAGCAGTTCTCCCGGACGTAGCGGGAGAGGCGAGCAGTACTTC.

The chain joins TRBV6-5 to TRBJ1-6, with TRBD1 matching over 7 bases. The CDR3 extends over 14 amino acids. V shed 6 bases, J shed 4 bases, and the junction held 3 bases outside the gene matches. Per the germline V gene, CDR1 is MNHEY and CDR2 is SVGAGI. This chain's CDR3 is CASRNRGYNSPLHF. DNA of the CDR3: TGTGCCAGCAGGAACAGGGGATATAATTCACCCCTCCACTTT.